This TCR beta chain derives from a study of OX40 agonist ivuxolimab in advanced cancers. About the full investigation: Ivuxolimab was an agonistic, fully human IgG2 monoclonal antibody directed against OX40 (CD134), a costimulatory receptor. Intravenous ivuxolimab was administered to patients every 2 weeks at six dose levels: 0.01, 0.1, 0.3, 1.5, 3 and 10 mg/kg. Among the roughly 50 dose-escalation patients, around 19 had hepatocellular carcinoma, 15 melanoma, 9 renal cell carcinoma and 9 head and neck cancer. A male proportion of around 80% and a mean age of roughly 55 years, ranging from 23 to 79, were recorded for the dose-escalation cohort. Patients were allowed to have had prior anti-PD-1, anti-PD-L1 or anti-CTLA-4 therapy, and approximately 43% of the dose-escalation patients had previously received checkpoint inhibitors. Partial responses were achieved by three dose-escalation patients, of whom one had hepatocellular carcinoma and two had cutaneous melanoma. The point of sequencing TCRbeta in the periphery was to test whether ivuxolimab changed TCR sequence diversity and drove clonal T-cell expansion. The paper describes the monotherapy dose-escalation part (N of about 55 patients) of the phase I trial of ivuxolimab.

Study-level results and caveats: In the 0.1-3.0 mg/kg groups, partial responders were among the patients with the lowest normalized peripheral clonal expansion, particularly in CD8+ T cells. At doses from 0.1 to 3.0 mg/kg, clonal expansion was seen in both CD4+ and CD8+ blood T cells between baseline and week 6. On average, CD8+ T cells showed more expanded clones than CD4+ T cells after ivuxolimab. The antigen specificity of the peripheral T cells that underwent clonal expansion was not determined. Low levels of normalized T-cell clonal expansion were also seen in some patients who did not respond.

To note about this clone: The antigen this receptor binds is unknown. No much larger clone is present one base from it, and per-base qualities are unavailable.

Genomic DNA was extracted from sorted cells for sequencing of the TCRbeta CDR3 region. The immunoSEQ Assay was used to sequence the TCRbeta CDR3 regions. TCRdb re-hosts the immuneACCESS table, in-frame sequences only. Its copies lack some clones; in the studies checked, an unresolved V gene accounts for under half of them, and the cause for the rest is not known. The sample table lists fewer than 95,000 clones, about 92% of them with a count of one. Jointly, the top ten make up more than 3% of the sample. Patients with a history of autoimmune disease or receiving systemic immunosuppression were excluded from the trial. Peripheral blood for TCR sequencing was collected from all dose cohorts at baseline, on cycle 4 day 1, and on cycle 7 day 1. The samples were taken from a phase I, first-in-human, multicenter, open-label dose-escalation trial of ivuxolimab. Adults with locally advanced or metastatic melanoma, renal cell, hepatocellular, or head and neck squamous cell carcinoma were enrolled in the trial. Before TCR sequencing, CD4+ T cells and CD8+ T cells were sorted from peripheral blood as separate populations.

The germline V gene supplies CDR1 MGHDK and CDR2 SYGVNS. Relative to germline, V is 0 bases shorter and J is 0 bases shorter, with 6 bases between their ends. From cysteine to phenylalanine, the CDR3 is 16 amino acids long. Only the CDR3 DNA is retained, 48 bases long and in frame from the first base. The starting material was CD4+ or CD8+ T cells sorted from blood, obtained in a trial of the OX40 agonist ivuxolimab. The receptor was isolated from an adult with an advanced solid tumor such as melanoma, head and neck, liver or kidney cancer. The rearranged segments are TRBV25-1 and TRBJ1-6, with the identity of the D gene unclear. The DNA is as follows: TGTGCCAGCAGTGAATACGGGGTCTCCTATAATTCACCCCTCCACTTT. Translated, it reads CASSEYGVSYNSPLHF.